This TCR beta chain was identified during a study of cytomegalovirus exposure and HLA in healthy donors. Vbeta (60) and Jbeta (13) primers were used in the PCR. Method: immunoSEQ multiplex PCR; TCRdb's copy keeps in-frame clones and lacks some. The repertoire holds about 73,000 clones, with 67% as singletons. Points on this clone: One end of the junction is discordant with germline, which a read error may explain.

The germline V gene has CDR1 SEHNR and CDR2 FQNEAQ (reference sequence). The CDR3 is made up of 15 amino acids. The sample consisted of PBMCs. The receptor was isolated from a woman in her forties or fifties in good health and CMV-seropositive. The gene calls are TRBV7-9 and TRBJ2-1; 8 bases align to TRBD1. The CDR3 nucleotides are TGTTCCAGCAGCTCCAGGGGGCCTGTTTACAATGAGCAGTTCTTC. Protein sequence: CSSSSRGPVYNEQFF.